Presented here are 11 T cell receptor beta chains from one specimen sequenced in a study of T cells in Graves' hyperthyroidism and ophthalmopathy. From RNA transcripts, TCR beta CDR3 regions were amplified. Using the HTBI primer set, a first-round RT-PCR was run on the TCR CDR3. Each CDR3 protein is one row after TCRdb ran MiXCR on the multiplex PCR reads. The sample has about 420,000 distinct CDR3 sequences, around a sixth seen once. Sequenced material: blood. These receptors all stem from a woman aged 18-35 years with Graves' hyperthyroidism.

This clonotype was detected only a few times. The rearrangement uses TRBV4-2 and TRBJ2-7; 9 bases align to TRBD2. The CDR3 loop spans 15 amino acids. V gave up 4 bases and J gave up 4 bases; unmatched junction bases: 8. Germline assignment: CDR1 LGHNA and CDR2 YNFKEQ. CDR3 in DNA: TGTGCCAGCAGCCGGACTAGCGCCGACCAGTACGAGCAGTACTTC. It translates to CASSRTSADQYEQYF.

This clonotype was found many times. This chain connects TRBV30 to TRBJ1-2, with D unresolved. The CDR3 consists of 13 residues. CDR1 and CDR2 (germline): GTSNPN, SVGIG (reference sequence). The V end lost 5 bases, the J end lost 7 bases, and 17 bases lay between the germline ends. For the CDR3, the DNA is TGTGCCTGGCATCGGGATCGCCCGACTGGCTACACCTTC. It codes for CAWHRDRPTGYTF.

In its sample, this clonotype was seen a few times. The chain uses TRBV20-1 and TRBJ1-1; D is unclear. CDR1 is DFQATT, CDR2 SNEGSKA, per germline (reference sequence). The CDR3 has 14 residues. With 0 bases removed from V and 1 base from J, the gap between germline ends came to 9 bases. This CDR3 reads CSARDPEPNTEAFF. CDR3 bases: TGCAGTGCTAGAGACCCCGAGCCGAACACTGAAGCTTTCTTT.

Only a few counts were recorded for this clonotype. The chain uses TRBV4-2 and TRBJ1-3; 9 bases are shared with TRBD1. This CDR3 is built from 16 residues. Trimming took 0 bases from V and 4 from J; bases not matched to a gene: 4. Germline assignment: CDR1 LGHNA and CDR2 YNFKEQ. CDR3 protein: CASSQDPGTGGNTIYF. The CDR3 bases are TGTGCCAGCAGCCAAGACCCCGGGACAGGGGGAAACACCATATATTTT.

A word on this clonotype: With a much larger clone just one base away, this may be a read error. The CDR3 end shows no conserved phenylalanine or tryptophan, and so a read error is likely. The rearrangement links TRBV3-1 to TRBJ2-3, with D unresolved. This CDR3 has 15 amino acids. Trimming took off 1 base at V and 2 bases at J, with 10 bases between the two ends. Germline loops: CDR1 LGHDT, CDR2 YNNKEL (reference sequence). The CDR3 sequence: CASSQGLRNTDTQYL. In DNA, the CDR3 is TGTGCCAGCAGCCAAGGTCTGAGGAACACAGATACGCAGTATCTT.

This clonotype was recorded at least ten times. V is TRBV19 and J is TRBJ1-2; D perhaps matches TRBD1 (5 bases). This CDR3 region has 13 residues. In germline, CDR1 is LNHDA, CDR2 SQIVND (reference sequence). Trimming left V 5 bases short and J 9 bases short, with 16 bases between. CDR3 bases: TGTGCCAGTAGTGGGACGTCGGTCCCCCGCTACACCTTC. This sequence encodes CASSGTSVPRYTF.

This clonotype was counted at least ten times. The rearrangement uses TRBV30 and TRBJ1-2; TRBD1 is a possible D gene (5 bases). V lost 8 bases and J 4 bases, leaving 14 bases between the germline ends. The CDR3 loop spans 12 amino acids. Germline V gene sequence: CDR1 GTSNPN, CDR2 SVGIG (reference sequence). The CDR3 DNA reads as TGTGCCCAGGCTCAGGGATTCTATGGCTACACCTTC. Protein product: CAQAQGFYGYTF.

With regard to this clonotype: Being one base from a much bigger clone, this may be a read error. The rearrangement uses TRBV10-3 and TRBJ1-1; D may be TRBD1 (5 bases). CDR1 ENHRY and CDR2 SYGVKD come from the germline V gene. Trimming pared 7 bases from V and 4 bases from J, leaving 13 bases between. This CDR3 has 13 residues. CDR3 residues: CAIKLGEGTEAFF. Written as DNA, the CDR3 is TGTGCCATCAAGTTGGGGGAGGGCACTGAAGCTTTCTTT.

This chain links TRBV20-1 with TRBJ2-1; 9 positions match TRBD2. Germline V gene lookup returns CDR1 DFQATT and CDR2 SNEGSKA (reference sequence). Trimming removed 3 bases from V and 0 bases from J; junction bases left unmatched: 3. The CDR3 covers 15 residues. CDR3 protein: CSASGSGSSYNEQFF. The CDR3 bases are TGCAGTGCTAGCGGTAGCGGGAGCTCCTACAATGAGCAGTTCTTC.

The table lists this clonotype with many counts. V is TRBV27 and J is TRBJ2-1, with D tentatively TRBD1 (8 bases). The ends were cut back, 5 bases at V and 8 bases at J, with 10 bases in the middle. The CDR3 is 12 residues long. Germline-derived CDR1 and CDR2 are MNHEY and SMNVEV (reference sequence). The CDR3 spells CASSTGGDEQFF. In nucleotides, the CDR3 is TGTGCCAGCAGTACAGGGGGGGATGAGCAGTTCTTC.

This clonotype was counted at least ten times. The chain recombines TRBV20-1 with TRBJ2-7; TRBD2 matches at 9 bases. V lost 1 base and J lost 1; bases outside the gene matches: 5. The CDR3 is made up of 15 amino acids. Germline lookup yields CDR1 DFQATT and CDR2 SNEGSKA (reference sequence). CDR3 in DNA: TGCAGTGCTAGAGGGCTAGCGGGGTTATCCTACGAGCAGTACTTC. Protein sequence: CSARGLAGLSYEQYF.